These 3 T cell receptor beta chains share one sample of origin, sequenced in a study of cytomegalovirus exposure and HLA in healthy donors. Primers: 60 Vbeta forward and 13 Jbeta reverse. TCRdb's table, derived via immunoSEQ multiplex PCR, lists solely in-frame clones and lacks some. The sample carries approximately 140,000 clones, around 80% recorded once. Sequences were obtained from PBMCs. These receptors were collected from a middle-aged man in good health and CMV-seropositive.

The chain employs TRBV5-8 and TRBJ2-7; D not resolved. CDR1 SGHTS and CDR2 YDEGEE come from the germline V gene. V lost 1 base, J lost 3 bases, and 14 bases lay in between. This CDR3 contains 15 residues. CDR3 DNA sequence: TGTGCCAGCAGCTTGCGGGTAGTAGGTGTCTACGAGCAGTACTTC. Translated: CASSLRVVGVYEQYF. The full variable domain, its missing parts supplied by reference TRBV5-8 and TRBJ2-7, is EAGVTQSPTHLIKTRGQQATLRCSPISGHTSVYWYQQALGLGLQFLLWYDEGEERNRGNFPPRFSGRQFPNYSSELNVNALELEDSALYLCASSLRVVGVYEQYFGPGTRLTVT.

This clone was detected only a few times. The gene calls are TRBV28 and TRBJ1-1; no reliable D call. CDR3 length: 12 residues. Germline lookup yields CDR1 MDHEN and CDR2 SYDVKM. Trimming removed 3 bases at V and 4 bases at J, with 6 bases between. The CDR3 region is CASSFISTEAFF. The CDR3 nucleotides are TGTGCCAGCAGTTTTATCAGCACTGAAGCTTTCTTT.

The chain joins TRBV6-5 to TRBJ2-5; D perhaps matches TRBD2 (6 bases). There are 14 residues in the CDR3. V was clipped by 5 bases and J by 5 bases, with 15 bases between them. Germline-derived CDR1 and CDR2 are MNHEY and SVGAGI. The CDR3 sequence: CASSSTSGDETQYF. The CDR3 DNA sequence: TGTGCCAGCAGTAGCACCTCGGGGGACGAGACCCAGTACTTC.